The source of this TCR beta chain is a study of T-cell memory formation after mild COVID-19. Findings and caveats of the study: Whether second-wave clones peaking at day 37 were SARS-CoV-2 specific went unconfirmed.

V dropped 1 base and J dropped 0 bases, with 11 bases sitting between them. The germline V gene has CDR1 SGHTA and CDR2 FQGNSA. This CDR3 contains 16 residues. Ten or more counts support this clonotype. Its target is not known. MiXCR was run by TCRdb on the 5' RACE reads, yielding one entry per CDR3 protein. The repertoire holds fewer than 200,000 distinct CDR3 sequences, approximately 17% seen once, with approximately 4% in the top ten. The chain has TRBV7-2 and TRBJ2-3, with a possible D match to TRBD1 (6 bases). The sequencing input was PBMCs or a T cell subset sorted from them (not recorded which). The TCR was taken from a man between 18 and 35 years old who had mild COVID-19 (a few samples of this study predate the infection). Cell type and time point are not known. In DNA form, the CDR3 reads TGTGCCAGCAGCTTAGGAGACAGGCTTAGCACAGATACGCAGTATTTT. It translates to CASSLGDRLSTDTQYF. The full variable domain, its missing parts supplied by reference TRBV7-2 and TRBJ2-3, is GAGVSQSPSNKVTEKGKDVELRCDPISGHTALYWYRQSLGQGLEFLIYFQGNSAPDKSGLPSDRFSAERTGGSVSTLTIQRTQQEDSAVYLCASSLGDRLSTDTQYFGPGTRLTVL.